Each of the 30 T cell receptor beta chains below was sequenced from the same sample in a study of blood T cell repertoires in COVID-19. This table comes from immunoSEQ multiplex PCR, and its TCRdb copy is limited to in-frame clones, with some not included. The sample has 130,000 to 150,000 clones; 85% are singletons. The sequencing sample was made of peripheral blood. The receptor source for this set is a woman aged 40 to 49 with active or convalescent COVID-19.

The chain has TRBV6-5 and TRBJ1-5; a possible D gene is TRBD1 (6 bases). Germline assignment: CDR1 MNHEY and CDR2 SVGAGI. V dropped 4 bases and J dropped 7 bases, with 14 bases sitting between them. The CDR3 has 14 residues. The CDR3 nucleotides are TGTGCCAGCAGTTCTTCAGGGGTGGCGCAGCCCCAGCATTTT. It translates to CASSSSGVAQPQHF.

CDR3 region: CASSLAGTDTEAFF. CDR3 in DNA: TGTGCCAGCAGCTTAGCCGGGACAGACACTGAAGCTTTCTTT. The chain carries TRBV11-2 and TRBJ1-1; 7 bases are shared with TRBD1. V trimming: 1 base; J trimming: 3 bases; junction bases outside the gene matches: 2. CDR3 length: 14 residues. Germline V lookup: CDR1 SGHAT, CDR2 FQNNGV.

The genes are TRBV2 and TRBJ1-6; 9 bases fit TRBD1. After removal of 4 bases from V and 8 bases from J, the junction contained 3 bases not matched to a gene. The CDR3 contains 14 residues. Germline V gene data show CDR1 as SNHLY and CDR2 as FYNNEI. The CDR3 reads CASSGGTGYSPLHF. CDR3 sequence (DNA): TGTGCCAGCAGTGGTGGGACAGGGTATTCACCCCTCCACTTT.

This chain joins TRBV15 and TRBJ1-2; D might be TRBD1 (5 bases). Germline CDR1 reads LNHNV; CDR2 reads YYDKDF (reference sequence). Trimming stripped 3 bases from V and 2 bases from J, with 13 bases between. CDR3 size: 15 residues. Here the CDR3 reads CATSSAWGENYGYTF. In nucleotides, the CDR3 is TGTGCCACCAGCAGTGCTTGGGGGGAGAACTATGGCTACACCTTC.

This clone was detected only once. This chain connects TRBV2 to TRBJ1-1; perhaps TRBD1 as D (5 bases). Germline CDR1 SNHLY, CDR2 FYNNEI. V lost 6 bases and J 4 bases, leaving 12 bases between the germline ends. The CDR3 has 13 residues. The CDR3 DNA reads TGTGCCAGCAGCGGGGGGGTAAGCACTGAAGCTTTCTTT. It codes for CASSGGVSTEAFF.

The chain employs TRBV27 and TRBJ1-5; 8 positions match TRBD1. The junction had 5 bases not matched to a gene; V was cut back by 6 bases and J by 1 base. Germline-derived CDR1 and CDR2 are MNHEY and SMNVEV (reference sequence). The CDR3 extends over 15 amino acids. Here the CDR3 DNA reads TGTGCCAGCAGCCCGGACAGGGAGAGCAATCAGCCCCAGCATTTT. Protein sequence: CASSPDRESNQPQHF.

The table lists this clone with a few counts. The V and J genes are TRBV18 and TRBJ2-7; D is uncertain. This CDR3 is 14 amino acids long. The V and J ends lost 1 base and 0 bases respectively, with 7 bases between them. From germline, CDR1 is KGHSH and CDR2 LQKENI. CDR3 DNA sequence: TGTGCCAGCTCACCACGGCAGTACTCCTACGAGCAGTACTTC. It codes for CASSPRQYSYEQYF.

The gene calls are TRBV10-3 and TRBJ1-6, with 8 bases identical to TRBD1. V shed 4 bases and J 5 bases; nucleotides not matched to a gene: 10. The CDR3 length is 17 residues. CDR1 ENHRY and CDR2 SYGVKD come from the germline V gene. CDR3 nucleotide sequence: TGTGCCATCAGTGGGGGGGCGCAGGGGGCAGATAATTCACCCCTCCACTTT. Translation: CAISGGAQGADNSPLHF.

The chain employs TRBV18 and TRBJ1-2, with D possibly TRBD1 on 5 matching bases. The CDR3 runs 16 residues. Germline loops: CDR1 KGHSH, CDR2 LQKENI. The V and J ends lost 2 bases and 0 bases respectively, with 13 bases between them. DNA of the CDR3: TGTGCCAGCTCACCATCCCAGGGCCACTCTAACTATGGCTACACCTTC. It codes for CASSPSQGHSNYGYTF.

This sequence joins TRBV5-1 and TRBJ1-1; 9 nucleotides line up with TRBD1. CDR3 length: 16 residues. The J segment lost 0 bases and the V segment lost 5 bases, leaving 8 bases of the junction unmatched. Germline-derived CDR1 and CDR2 are SGHRS and YFSETQ. For the CDR3, the DNA is TGCGCCAGCAGATTTACCGGGACAGGGCTGAACACTGAAGCTTTCTTT. Residues: CASRFTGTGLNTEAFF.

V and J are TRBV18 and TRBJ1-1, with D possibly TRBD1 on 6 matching bases. V was shortened by 5 bases and J by 1 base, with 20 bases between the two germline ends. The CDR3 spans 17 residues. The germline V gene encodes CDR1 KGHSH and CDR2 LQKENI. The CDR3 DNA follows: TGTGCCAGCTCAACCCGGACAGTTACCCCTTGGAACACTGAAGCTTTCTTT. Translating it yields CASSTRTVTPWNTEAFF.

The rearrangement joins TRBV4-3 to TRBJ2-1; 9 bases align to TRBD2. The trim removed 0 bases at V and 6 bases at J, leaving 9 bases unmatched. The CDR3 is 17 amino acids. The germline gives CDR1 LGHNA, CDR2 YSLEER. For the CDR3, the DNA is TGCGCCAGCAGCCAAGATCGAGGCGGGAGGGCCGTCAATGAGCAGTTCTTC. Protein sequence: CASSQDRGGRAVNEQFF.

J is TRBJ2-7 and V is TRBV5-1, with a weak D call TRBD1 (5 bases). Per the germline V gene, CDR1 is SGHRS and CDR2 is YFSETQ. V was cut by 2 bases and J by 3 bases, with 12 bases left in between. The CDR3 is made up of 14 amino acids. The chain's CDR3 is CASSLQDRNYEQYF. Written as DNA, the CDR3 is TGCGCCAGCAGCTTACAAGACAGAAACTACGAGCAGTACTTC.

The CDR3 sequence is CASQRGRGNTIYF. The CDR3 nucleotides read TGTGCCAGTCAGAGGGGGCGCGGAAACACCATATATTTT. The chain employs TRBV6-5 and TRBJ1-3; 7 bases line up with TRBD1. Looked up from germline, CDR1 is MNHEY and CDR2 is SVGAGI. J gave up 4 bases and V 9 bases, and 6 bases lay outside the gene matches. There are 13 residues in the CDR3.

The chain employs TRBV18 and TRBJ2-3; D perhaps matches TRBD1 (6 bases). The CDR3 is 16 amino acids. From germline, CDR1 is KGHSH and CDR2 LQKENI. Trimming left V 1 base short and J 2 bases short, with 13 bases between. The CDR3 is CASSPQGGPPTDTQYF. In DNA form, the CDR3 reads TGTGCCAGCTCACCACAAGGGGGACCCCCCACAGATACGCAGTATTTT.

This clone has just one count. This chain uses TRBV6-1 with TRBJ2-7, with D possibly being TRBD1 (6 bases). This CDR3 is 16 amino acids long. Germline V gives CDR1 MNHNS, CDR2 SASEGT. The ends were cut back, 3 bases at V and 3 bases at J, with 18 bases in the middle. The CDR3 protein is CASSDVGQLGVYEQYF. The CDR3 DNA sequence: TGTGCCAGCAGTGACGTTGGACAGCTAGGAGTCTACGAGCAGTACTTC.

This clone was detected only once. This chain links TRBV13 with TRBJ1-5; TRBD1 might be the D (6 bases). The germline V gene encodes CDR1 PRHDT and CDR2 FYEKMQ (reference sequence). The CDR3 covers 17 residues. V lost 2 bases and J lost 1, with 15 bases in between. CDR3 loop: CASSLRAGGASNQPQHF. The DNA of the CDR3 is TGTGCCAGCAGCTTAAGGGCGGGGGGGGCCAGCAATCAGCCCCAGCATTTT.

This rearrangement joins TRBV5-6 to TRBJ1-3, with 7 bases identical to TRBD1. Germline CDR1 reads SGHDT; CDR2 reads YYEEEE. This CDR3 is 16 amino acids long. J was trimmed by 0 bases and V by 4 bases; bases with no gene match: 7. Here the CDR3 reads CASSRDRASSGNTIYF. CDR3 in DNA: TGTGCCAGCAGCCGCGACAGGGCGAGCTCTGGAAACACCATATATTTT. The entire variable domain, with the rest obtained from reference TRBV5-6 and TRBJ1-3, is as follows: DAGVTQSPTHLIKTRGQQVTLRCSPKSGHDTVSWYQQALGQGPQFIFQYYEEEERQRGNFPDRFSGHQFPNYSSELNVNALLLGDSALYLCASSRDRASSGNTIYFGEGSWLTVV.

The V call is TRBV9, the J call TRBJ2-1; 9 bases are a match to TRBD1. The CDR3 runs to 16 residues. Germline CDR1 and CDR2: SGDLS and YYNGEE. J lost 5 bases, V lost 0 bases, and 6 bases had no gene match. CDR3 amino acids: CASSVVLGQGHNEQFF. CDR3 nucleotides: TGTGCCAGCAGCGTAGTGTTGGGACAGGGCCACAATGAGCAGTTCTTC.

This clone was seen a single time. The CDR3 DNA reads TGTGCCAGCAACCTGGGACAGCGCTCTGGAAACACCATATATTTT. This gives the protein CASNLGQRSGNTIYF. The chain combines TRBV5-6 with TRBJ1-3, with 7 bases lining up with TRBD1. Germline V gene lookup returns CDR1 SGHDT and CDR2 YYEEEE. CDR3 size: 15 residues. The J segment lost 0 bases and the V segment lost 6 bases, leaving 6 bases of the junction unmatched.

This chain links TRBV4-3 with TRBJ1-6, with 8 nucleotides matching TRBD1. Germline-derived CDR1 and CDR2 are LGHNA and YSLEER. The junction had 21 bases not matched to a gene; V was cut back by 1 base and J by 7 bases. CDR3 length: 21 residues. The CDR3 reads CASSQGSLPGTGSIENSPLHF. CDR3 sequence (DNA): TGCGCCAGCAGCCAAGGTAGCTTGCCCGGGACAGGATCGATTGAAAATTCACCCCTCCACTTT.

The rearrangement links TRBV2 to TRBJ2-3, with TRBD1 as a possible D gene (6 bases). V dropped 7 bases and J dropped 8 bases, with 10 bases sitting between them. The CDR3 totals 11 residues. Germline lookup yields CDR1 SNHLY and CDR2 FYNNEI. The CDR3 sequence: CASTEGGTQYF. CDR3 coding DNA: TGTGCCAGCACCGAAGGGGGTACGCAGTATTTT.

J is TRBJ1-5 and V is TRBV2, with 7 bases that match TRBD1. Germline values: CDR1 SNHLY, CDR2 FYNNEI. Trimming at V came to 4 bases and at J to 0 bases, leaving 9 bases not matched to a gene. CDR3 size: 17 residues. DNA for the CDR3: TGTGCCAGCAGTGCAACAGGGGCGGCCCATAGCAATCAGCCCCAGCATTTT. Translating gives CASSATGAAHSNQPQHF.

The V and J genes are TRBV30 and TRBJ1-6; a possible D gene is TRBD1 (5 bases). The germline CDR1 and CDR2 sequences are GTSNPN and SVGIG (reference sequence). V lost 3 bases and J 9 bases, leaving 12 bases between the germline ends. The CDR3 totals 13 residues. CDR3 sequence reads: CAWSGGFGSPLHF. The CDR3 DNA sequence: TGTGCCTGGAGCGGGGGTTTCGGTTCACCCCTCCACTTT.

This clone appeared a single time. The chain combines TRBV29-1 with TRBJ1-1; D unclear. This CDR3 has 12 residues. Between the trimmed V and J ends, which lost 4 bases and 11 bases, there was a span of 17 bases. Looked up from germline, CDR1 is SQVTM and CDR2 is ANQGSEA. The CDR3 sequence is CSVVNSTRRAFF. CDR3 DNA sequence: TGCAGCGTTGTTAATAGCACCCGACGGGCTTTCTTT.

The CDR3 region has the DNA TGTGCCAGCAGACTCGACTCCTACGAGCAGTACTTC. Translation: CASRLDSYEQYF. The V call is TRBV2, the J call TRBJ2-7, with D uncertain. Germline V lookup: CDR1 SNHLY, CDR2 FYNNEI. The ends were cut back, 6 bases at V and 0 bases at J, with 6 bases in the middle. This CDR3 region has 12 residues.

The chain uses TRBV29-1 and TRBJ2-1; TRBD2 matches at 9 bases. V was pared by 5 bases and J by 4 bases, with 6 bases of the junction left unmatched. Germline CDR1 and CDR2: SQVTM and ANQGSEA. CDR3 length: 14 amino acids. CDR3 DNA: TGCAGCGTTTCTCATAGCGGGGGATACAATGAGCAGTTCTTC. This gives the protein CSVSHSGGYNEQFF.

This clone was picked up a small number of times. The genes are TRBV12-3 or TRBV12-4 and TRBJ2-7; D perhaps matches TRBD2 (6 bases). Trimming pared 6 bases from V and 6 bases from J, leaving 12 bases between. The CDR3 contains 12 residues. CDR3: CASRAGNAEQYF. CDR3 sequence (DNA): TGTGCCAGCAGGGCGGGGAACGCCGAGCAGTACTTC.

The chain has TRBV15 and TRBJ2-7, with TRBD1 matching over 9 bases. The germline V gene encodes CDR1 LNHNV and CDR2 YYDKDF (reference sequence). The CDR3 spans 16 residues. Trimming removed 1 base from V and 0 bases from J; junction bases left unmatched: 4. This chain's CDR3 is CATSRGGGQGSYEQYF. CDR3 bases: TGTGCCACCAGCAGAGGGGGGGGACAGGGCTCCTACGAGCAGTACTTC.

The chain uses TRBV11-2 and TRBJ1-2; D unclear. The CDR3 consists of 15 residues. Deletions cut 1 base from V and 0 bases from J, with 9 bases between. Per germline, CDR1 SGHAT and CDR2 FQNNGV. In DNA form, the CDR3 reads TGTGCCAGCAGCTTAGTTGCCACAGCTAACTATGGCTACACCTTC. Its protein is CASSLVATANYGYTF.